This T cell receptor beta chain was captured in a study of cytomegalovirus exposure and HLA in healthy donors. The study, taken as a whole, reports: In a later analysis, a missense DCLRE1C variant was linked to TCR beta V- and J-gene trimming. Presence/absence analyses took donor sequencing depth as roughly uniform. A cluster of highly shared sequence variants was likely a sequencing artifact. Accurate predictions that matched the HLA-A and HLA-B alleles of most subjects were reportedly made from TCR beta sequences.

Worth noting for this clone: Its target is unknown. The sample has other DNA sequences that encode this CDR3 too.

Trimming shortened V by 5 bases and J by 4 bases, and 9 bases separated the two germline ends. There are 13 residues in the CDR3. Germline assignment: CDR1 MNHEY and CDR2 SMNVEV (reference sequence). In the PCR, 60 Vbeta and 13 Jbeta primers were used. Sequenced by immunoSEQ multiplex PCR; TCRdb stores in-frame clones only, minus some. The sample includes 30,000 to 40,000 clones, approximately 70% of them seen just once. V and J are TRBV27 and TRBJ1-5; tentatively, D is TRBD1 (5 bases). The clonotype originates from a man between 35 and 55 years old in good health and CMV-seronegative. Input material: PBMCs. CDR3 protein: CASSGQANQPQHF. The CDR3, as DNA: TGTGCCAGCAGTGGACAAGCAAATCAGCCCCAGCATTTT.